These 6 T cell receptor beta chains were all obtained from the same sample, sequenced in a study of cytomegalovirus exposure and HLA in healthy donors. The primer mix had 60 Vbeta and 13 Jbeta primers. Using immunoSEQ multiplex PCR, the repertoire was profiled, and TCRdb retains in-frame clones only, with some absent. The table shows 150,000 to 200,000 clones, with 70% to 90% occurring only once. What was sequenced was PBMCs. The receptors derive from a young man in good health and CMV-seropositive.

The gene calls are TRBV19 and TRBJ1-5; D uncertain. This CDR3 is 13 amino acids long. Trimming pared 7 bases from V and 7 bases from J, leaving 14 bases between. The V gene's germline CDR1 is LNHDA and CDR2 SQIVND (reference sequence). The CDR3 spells CASNSGWEQPQHF. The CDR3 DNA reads TGTGCCAGTAACTCGGGGTGGGAGCAGCCCCAGCATTTT.

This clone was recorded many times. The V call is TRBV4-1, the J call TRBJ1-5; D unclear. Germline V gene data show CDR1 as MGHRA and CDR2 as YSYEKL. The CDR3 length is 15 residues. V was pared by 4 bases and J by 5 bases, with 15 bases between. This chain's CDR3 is CASSPRREIDQPQHF. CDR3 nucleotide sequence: TGCGCCAGCAGCCCTAGGCGCGAGATAGATCAGCCCCAGCATTTT.

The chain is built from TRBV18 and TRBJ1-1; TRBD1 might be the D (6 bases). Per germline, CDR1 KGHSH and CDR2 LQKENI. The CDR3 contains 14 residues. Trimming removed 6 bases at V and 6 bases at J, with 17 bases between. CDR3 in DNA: TGTGCCAGCTCGCCGATACAGGGATGGTCTGAAGCTTTCTTT. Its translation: CASSPIQGWSEAFF.

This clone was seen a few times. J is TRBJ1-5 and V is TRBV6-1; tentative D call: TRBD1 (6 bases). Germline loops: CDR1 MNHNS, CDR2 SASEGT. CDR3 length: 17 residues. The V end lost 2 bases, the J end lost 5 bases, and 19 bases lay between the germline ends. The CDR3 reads CASSEHRENFSYQPQHF. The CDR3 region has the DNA TGTGCCAGCAGTGAACACAGGGAGAATTTTTCCTATCAGCCCCAGCATTTT.

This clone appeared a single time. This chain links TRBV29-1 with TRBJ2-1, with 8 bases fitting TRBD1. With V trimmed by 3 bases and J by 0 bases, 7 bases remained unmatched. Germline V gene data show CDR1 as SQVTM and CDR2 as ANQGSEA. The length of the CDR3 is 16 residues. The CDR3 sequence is CSVEDPGTGSYNEQFF. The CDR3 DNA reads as TGCAGCGTTGAGGATCCCGGGACAGGCTCCTACAATGAGCAGTTCTTC.

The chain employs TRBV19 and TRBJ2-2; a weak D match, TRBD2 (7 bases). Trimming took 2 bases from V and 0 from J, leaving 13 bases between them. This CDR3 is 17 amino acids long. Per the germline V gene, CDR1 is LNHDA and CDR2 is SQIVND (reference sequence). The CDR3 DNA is TGTGCCAGTAGTATATTACGGGGGGCCGCGAACACCGGGGAGCTGTTTTTT. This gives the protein CASSILRGAANTGELFF. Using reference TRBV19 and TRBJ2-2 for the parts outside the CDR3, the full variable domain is DGGITQSPKYLFRKEGQNVTLSCEQNLNHDAMYWYRQDPGQGLRLIYYSQIVNDFQKGDIAEGYSVSREKKESFPLTVTSAQKNPTAFYLCASSILRGAANTGELFFGEGSRLTVL.